The rows below give T cell receptor beta chains drawn from one sample of a study of healthy donors' naive CD4 and CD8 T cells. TCRdb analysed the reads with MiXCR anew, one entry per CDR3 protein. Of 180,000 or so distinct CDR3 sequences in the sample, about 74% were seen once. Input material: naive CD4+ and CD8+ T cells sorted from blood, pooled from several donors. Source of these receptors: a pool of human donors in good health; the sample pools cells from several healthy donors. Each CDR3 is given with its conserved first and last residue. The D gene is left open where the match is weak. Where a row states a size, it is once, few, many or the class of an expanded clone; other rows omit it.

. . TRBJ2-1 TRBV6-5 TGTGCCAGCAGTTACTCAGGCAGGGCACCATTTAACGACAATGAGCAGTTCTTC CASSYSGRAPFNDNEQFF
. . TRBJ1-2 TRBV6-2/TRBV6-3 TGTGCCAGCAGTTATGTCGGTGGCTACACCTTC CASSYVGGYTF
. . TRBJ2-2 TRBV30 TGTGCCTGGAGTGAGGAGGTGTTGGAGCTGTTTTTT CAWSEEVLELFF
. . TRBJ1-1 TRBV6-5 TGTGCCAGCAATCCCGTGGACAGACCGAACACTGAAGCTTTCTTT CASNPVDRPNTEAFF
few . TRBJ1-1 TRBV30 TGTGCCTGGAGTCGAAACACTGAAGCTTTCTTT CAWSRNTEAFF
. . TRBJ2-3 TRBV7-8 TGTGCCAGCAGCTTACTTAGCAGTAGCACAGATACGCAGTATTTT CASSLLSSSTDTQYF
. . TRBJ2-7 TRBV12-5 TGTGCTAGTGGTTTGGGTTACCAGGGAAACTCCTACGAGCAGTACTTC CASGLGYQGNSYEQYF
few . TRBJ2-4 TRBV5-1 TGCGCCAGCAGCTTGGTATCTCCCCTCAAAAACATTCAGTACTTC CASSLVSPLKNIQYF
. . TRBJ2-7 TRBV19 TGTGCCAGTAGTCGCGGATTCTCCTACGAGCAGTACTTC CASSRGFSYEQYF
. . TRBJ2-7 TRBV29-1 TGCAGCGTTGGAGCAGGGAATAGTGGCTACGAGCAGTACTTC CSVGAGNSGYEQYF
. TRBD1 TRBJ2-7 TRBV19 TGTGCCAGTAGCGCCCCGGGACAGGGTGGCCACGAGCAGTACTTC CASSAPGQGGHEQYF
. . TRBJ2-7 TRBV29-1 TGCAGCGTTGGGCCAGGATCCTACGAGCAGTACTTC CSVGPGSYEQYF
. . TRBJ1-6 TRBV6-5 TGTGCCAGCTCGATATATAATTCACCCCTCCACTTT CASSIYNSPLHF
few . TRBJ1-1 TRBV5-6 TGTGCCAGCAGCTTGGATGGGAGGAACACTGAAGCTTTCTTT CASSLDGRNTEAFF
. TRBD1 TRBJ2-7 TRBV20-1 TGCAGTGCTAGAGTGACAGGGTCGGAAGAGCAGTACTTC CSARVTGSEEQYF
. . TRBJ1-2 TRBV6-5 TGTGCCAGCAGTTACTCGTTCTTATCAGCTAACTATGGCTACACCTTC CASSYSFLSANYGYTF
. TRBD1 TRBJ2-1 TRBV4-2 TGTGCCAGCAGCCTGGGACACACAGGGGACAATGAGCAGTTCTTC CASSLGHTGDNEQFF
. . TRBJ2-7 TRBV27 TGTGCCAGTGGAGGTTTAGTTGTCTACGAGCAGTACTTC CASGGLVVYEQYF
. . TRBJ2-2 TRBV30 TGTGCCTGCCTTCCCAAGACCGGGGAGCTGTTTTTT CACLPKTGELFF
. TRBD1 TRBJ2-3 TRBV6-5 TGTGCCAGCAGTTACTCGATCTACCGGGACAGGGGGCCGGATACGCAGTATTTT CASSYSIYRDRGPDTQYF
. . TRBJ2-7 TRBV29-1 TGCAGCGTTTCGGGCGGGTTCTCCTACGAGCAGTACTTC CSVSGGFSYEQYF
. . TRBJ1-5 TRBV27 TGTGCCAGCAGTTTAGGCGGGACGATTTATCAGCCCCAGCATTTT CASSLGGTIYQPQHF
. TRBD1 TRBJ2-3 TRBV5-6 TGTGCCAGCAGCTTTGCCGGACAGGGGGAAGTGTATTTT CASSFAGQGEVYF
. . TRBJ1-1 TRBV6-5 TGTGCCAGCAGCCTATTAGACCCGACGAACACTGAAGCTTTCTTT CASSLLDPTNTEAFF
. . TRBJ2-1 TRBV4-3 TGTGCCAGCAGCCCCACCGGGGCGGAGCAGTTCTTC CASSPTGAEQFF
. TRBD1 TRBJ2-1 TRBV6-5 TGTGCCAGCAGTCCCCGTCCGGACAGGCGATACAATGAGCAGTTCTTC CASSPRPDRRYNEQFF
once TRBD2 TRBJ2-1 TRBV7-2 TGTGCCAGCAGCTTAGCTAGCGGGAGGCCTAATGAGCAGTTCTTC CASSLASGRPNEQFF
. . TRBJ2-2 TRBV29-1 TGCAGCGTGAGGACACCTATTCACACCGGGGAGCTGTTTTTT CSVRTPIHTGELFF
. . TRBJ1-6 TRBV6-5 TGTGCCAGCAGTTACCGTTTTGGGTCATATAATTCACCCCTCCACTTT CASSYRFGSYNSPLHF
. . TRBJ1-1 TRBV29-1 TGCAGCGTTTCCCCCAGATTAACAATGAACACTGAAGCTTTCTTT CSVSPRLTMNTEAFF
. TRBD1 TRBJ2-6 TRBV29-1 TGCAGCGTAGGACAGGACTCTGGGGCCAACGTCCTGACTTTC CSVGQDSGANVLTF
. TRBD1 TRBJ1-2 TRBV29-1 TGCAGCGTGTGGGGAAACAGGGGGGATGGCTACACCTTC CSVWGNRGDGYTF
. . TRBJ2-1 TRBV13 TGTGCCAGCAGCTTAGCGGGAGTAGCTGTTGAGCAGTTCTTC CASSLAGVAVEQFF
. . TRBJ2-5 TRBV5-1 TGCGCCAGCAGCTTGGGATCCCGCGGTGAGACCCAGTACTTC CASSLGSRGETQYF
. . TRBJ1-1 TRBV18 TGTGCCAGCTCACATGACCGGTTGAAAACTGAAGCTTTCTTT CASSHDRLKTEAFF
. TRBD1 TRBJ2-2 TRBV20-1 TGCAGTGCTAGAGATAGAGGGGGCCGGACCGGGGAGCTGTTTTTT CSARDRGGRTGELFF
. . TRBJ2-3 TRBV29-1 TGCAGCCTGGGGGCCGTCAGGAGGACGCAGTATTTT CSLGAVRRTQYF
. TRBD1 TRBJ2-7 TRBV6-6 TGTGCCAGCAGCCCAACAGGGGCCTACGAGCAGTACTTC CASSPTGAYEQYF
. TRBD2 TRBJ2-3 TRBV20-1 TGCAGTGCCGAGAGGCTAGCGGGAGGAACAGATACGCAGTATTTT CSAERLAGGTDTQYF
once TRBD1 TRBJ2-7 TRBV29-1 TGCAGCGTCTTAGTCCGTGGGACAGACACCTACGAGCAGTACTTC CSVLVRGTDTYEQYF
. . TRBJ2-1 TRBV5-6 TGTGCCAGCTCCCCCGGGGAGGTTAGTGAGCAGTTCTTC CASSPGEVSEQFF